The 8 T cell receptor beta chains below all came from one sample that was sequenced in a study of T cells in Graves' hyperthyroidism and ophthalmopathy. RNA transcripts gave rise to amplified TCR beta CDR3 regions. Initially, a first-round RT-PCR of the TCR CDR3 employed the HTBI primer set. Each CDR3 protein is one row after TCRdb ran MiXCR on the multiplex PCR reads. Of fewer than 350,000 distinct CDR3 sequences in the sample, around a sixth were seen once. Specimen: blood. Receptors were obtained from a woman aged 35 to 49 with Graves' ophthalmopathy.

This clonotype showed up many times. A read error is possible here, since a much larger clone lies one base away. Because it lacks the conserved phenylalanine or tryptophan at the end, this CDR3 is likely a read error. The chain uses TRBV12-3 or TRBV12-4 and TRBJ1-2, with TRBD1 as a possible D gene (5 bases). The ends were cut back, 6 bases at V and 0 bases at J, with 8 bases in the middle. CDR3 length: 13 amino acids. DNA for the CDR3: TGTGCCAGCAGCGTGACAGCTAACTATGGCTACACCCTC. Translating gives CASSVTANYGYTL.

The table lists this clonotype with many counts. The V and J genes are TRBV7-9 and TRBJ2-5, with D perhaps TRBD1 or TRBD2 (5 bases each). CDR3 length equals 14 residues. Trimming left V 4 bases short and J 0 bases short, with 9 bases between. The germline CDR1 and CDR2 sequences are SEHNR and FQNEAQ (reference sequence). The CDR3: CASSSRGHQETQYF. As DNA, the CDR3 is TGTGCCAGCAGCTCGAGGGGACACCAAGAGACCCAGTACTTC.

There are a few counts of this clonotype. The rearrangement joins TRBV20-1 to TRBJ2-2; 16 bases are shared with TRBD2. This CDR3 has 18 amino acids. In germline, CDR1 is DFQATT, CDR2 SNEGSKA (reference sequence). The J segment lost 3 bases and the V segment lost 6 bases, leaving 10 bases of the junction unmatched. The CDR3 sequence: CSAEPGLAGGGDTGELFF. The CDR3 nucleotides read TGCAGTGCCGAACCGGGACTAGCGGGAGGGGGTGACACCGGGGAGCTGTTTTTT.

The rearrangement uses TRBV7-2 and TRBJ2-2; the match to TRBD1 covers 7 bases. Germline V gene lookup returns CDR1 SGHTA and CDR2 FQGNSA. CDR3 size: 15 residues. Trimming removed 0 bases from V and 7 bases from J; junction bases left unmatched: 5. CDR3 nucleotide sequence: TGTGCCAGCAGCTTAGCGAGGCCAGGGGGCGGGGAGCTGTTTTTT. Protein sequence: CASSLARPGGGELFF.

This clonotype was seen many times. V and J are TRBV20-1 and TRBJ2-7; 7 bases agree with TRBD1. Trimming at V came to 3 bases and at J to 2 bases, leaving 7 bases not matched to a gene. The CDR3 covers 14 residues. CDR1 and CDR2 from the germline V gene are DFQATT and SNEGSKA (reference sequence). This CDR3 reads CSASGDSGPYEQYF. CDR3 DNA sequence: TGCAGTGCTAGTGGGGACAGTGGACCCTACGAGCAGTACTTC.

This sequence joins TRBV5-1 and TRBJ2-7; perhaps TRBD2 as D (5 bases). Per germline, CDR1 SGHRS and CDR2 YFSETQ. The V gene lost 4 bases and the J gene lost 2 bases, with 16 bases spanning the gap. This CDR3 is built from 15 residues. CDR3 protein: CASSPPSGIPYEQYF. CDR3 in DNA: TGCGCCAGCAGCCCCCCCTCCGGGATCCCCTACGAGCAGTACTTC.

This clonotype was seen more than once but under ten times. One end of the junction varies from germline; a read error may be responsible. V is TRBV6-1 and J is TRBJ2-7; 11 bases map to TRBD1. CDR3 size: 14 residues. The germline CDR1 and CDR2 sequences are MNHNS and SASEGT. CDR3 amino acids: CASSRADRGREQSF. CDR3 in DNA: TGTGCCAGCAGTCGCGCGGACAGGGGGCGAGAGCAGTCCTTC.

The chain has TRBV12-3 or TRBV12-4 and TRBJ1-5; D is unclear. V gave up 0 bases and J gave up 3 bases, with 6 bases separating them. This CDR3 spans 14 amino acids. CDR3 coding DNA: TGTGCCAGCAGTTTAGCGGGAAACAATCAGCCCCAGCATTTT. This codes for CASSLAGNNQPQHF.